The subject of this entry is one T cell receptor (beta chain). The antigen is not known. These data originate in a study of T-cell reconstitution after alpha-beta-depleted transplantation in children. Deletions cut 2 bases from V and 3 bases from J, with 13 bases between. This CDR3 contains 15 residues. Germline loops: CDR1 KGHSH, CDR2 LQKENI. Study observations and caveats: From newly produced T cells came most of the T-cell counts and diversity one year after transplant. Approximately two months post-transplant, alpha-beta T cells reportedly originated from several hundred expanded graft clones.

This sample's TCRbeta library carried unique molecular identifier barcodes. TCRdb analysed the PCR reads with MiXCR anew, one entry per CDR3 protein. Of 250,000 to 400,000 distinct CDR3 sequences listed, 23% were seen once; the top ten hold approximately 11%. This TCR was recovered from a male patient younger than 18 who had a stem cell transplant for acute lymphoblastic leukemia, so the T cells may come from the graft donor. This material consisted of PBMCs, mostly from graft donor cells, taken 180 days after TCRalphabeta/CD19-depleted stem cell transplant. This sequence joins TRBV18 and TRBJ1-1; D gene uncertain. This CDR3 reads CASSPVGRWDTEAFF. In DNA form, the CDR3 reads TGTGCCAGCTCACCAGTAGGACGGTGGGACACTGAAGCTTTCTTT.